This is a list of T cell receptor beta chains from one sample in a study of blood T cells in healthy people across ages. TCRdb re-derived calls from the 5' RACE reads in MiXCR, one entry per CDR3 protein. The sample lists about 1.8 million distinct CDR3 sequences, around half seen once, with less than 2.5% in the top ten. What was sequenced was blood. These receptors were obtained from a woman between 35 and 50 years old in good health. The CDR3 runs from the conserved cysteine through the conserved F or W. Each record gives: clone size, J gene, D gene, V gene, CDR3 protein, CDR3 DNA. A D gene is named only where the DNA matches it firmly. The size of a clone is reported for some rows only, either as once, few or many, or as a class for expanded clones.

abundance: few
j_gene: TRBJ2-5
d_gene: NA
v_gene: TRBV5-1
CDR3aa: CASALPGRSGETQYF
CDR3nt: TGCGCCAGCGCCCTACCGGGACGAAGCGGGGAGACCCAGTACTTC

abundance: once
j_gene: TRBJ2-3
d_gene: TRBD2
v_gene: TRBV6-5
CDR3aa: CASGSGAPTDTQYF
CDR3nt: TGTGCCAGCGGGAGCGGGGCCCCCACAGATACGCAGTATTTT

abundance: NA
j_gene: TRBJ2-7
d_gene: NA
v_gene: TRBV5-4
CDR3aa: CASGTRGRSNEQYF
CDR3nt: TGTGCCAGCGGGACCCGAGGTAGATCCAACGAGCAGTACTTC

abundance: few
j_gene: TRBJ2-3
d_gene: TRBD1
v_gene: TRBV7-2
CDR3aa: CASSCTGGVEDTQYF
CDR3nt: TGTGCCAGCAGCTGCACAGGGGGAGTGGAAGATACGCAGTATTTT

abundance: few
j_gene: TRBJ2-1
d_gene: TRBD2
v_gene: TRBV11-2
CDR3aa: CASSILAGAYRGRTGPYNEQFF
CDR3nt: TGTGCCAGCAGCATCTTAGCGGGGGCATATCGGGGGCGTACTGGACCCTACAATGAGCAGTTCTTC

abundance: NA
j_gene: TRBJ2-7
d_gene: NA
v_gene: TRBV5-1
CDR3aa: CASSRTQDSYSYEQYF
CDR3nt: TGCGCCAGCAGCCGTACTCAGGACAGTTACAGCTACGAGCAGTACTTC

abundance: few
j_gene: TRBJ2-3
d_gene: NA
v_gene: TRBV15
CDR3aa: CATSRDLEGVTQYF
CDR3nt: TGTGCCACCAGCAGAGATTTAGAGGGGGTTACGCAGTATTTT

abundance: few
j_gene: TRBJ2-1
d_gene: TRBD1
v_gene: TRBV15
CDR3aa: CATSPPGQGGQFF
CDR3nt: TGTGCCACCAGTCCACCGGGACAGGGCGGTCAGTTCTTC

abundance: few
j_gene: TRBJ2-5
d_gene: NA
v_gene: TRBV4-3
CDR3aa: CASSQEGTLQETQYF
CDR3nt: TGCGCCAGCAGCCAAGAGGGGACTCTACAAGAGACCCAGTACTTC

abundance: few
j_gene: TRBJ2-6
d_gene: TRBD2
v_gene: TRBV27
CDR3aa: CASVGLAGSGANVLTF
CDR3nt: TGTGCCAGCGTCGGACTAGCGGGGTCTGGGGCCAACGTCCTGACTTTC

abundance: once
j_gene: TRBJ2-1
d_gene: TRBD1
v_gene: TRBV4-2
CDR3aa: CASSQDGAGTGTYNEQFF
CDR3nt: TGTGCCAGCAGCCAAGATGGCGCGGGGACAGGGACCTACAATGAGCAGTTCTTC

abundance: few
j_gene: TRBJ2-7
d_gene: TRBD2
v_gene: TRBV29-1
CDR3aa: CSVVTSGYYEQYF
CDR3nt: TGCAGCGTTGTTACTAGCGGGTACTACGAGCAGTACTTC

abundance: NA
j_gene: TRBJ2-5
d_gene: NA
v_gene: TRBV29-1
CDR3aa: CSVERSETQYF
CDR3nt: TGCAGCGTTGAAAGGTCAGAGACCCAGTACTTC

abundance: NA
j_gene: TRBJ2-7
d_gene: NA
v_gene: TRBV7-2
CDR3aa: CASSLAHMPYEQYF
CDR3nt: TGTGCCAGCAGCTTAGCTCACATGCCCTACGAGCAGTACTTC

abundance: NA
j_gene: TRBJ2-6
d_gene: NA
v_gene: TRBV18
CDR3aa: CASSNDIRRANVLTF
CDR3nt: TGTGCCAGCTCAAACGACATTCGTCGGGCCAACGTCCTGACTTTC

abundance: few
j_gene: TRBJ1-2
d_gene: TRBD1
v_gene: TRBV6-1
CDR3aa: CASSPDRGRDYGYTF
CDR3nt: TGTGCCAGCAGTCCAGACAGGGGGCGAGACTATGGCTACACCTTC

abundance: NA
j_gene: TRBJ2-7
d_gene: TRBD1
v_gene: TRBV29-1
CDR3aa: CSVAGTGWTYEQYF
CDR3nt: TGCAGCGTTGCCGGGACAGGGTGGACCTACGAGCAGTACTTC

abundance: NA
j_gene: TRBJ2-1
d_gene: TRBD2
v_gene: TRBV11-2
CDR3aa: CASSPVGGRETQFF
CDR3nt: TGTGCCAGCAGCCCGGTGGGAGGGAGAGAGACCCAGTTCTTC

abundance: NA
j_gene: TRBJ2-7
d_gene: NA
v_gene: TRBV7-2
CDR3aa: CASSLELTSYEQYF
CDR3nt: TGTGCCAGCAGCTTAGAGCTTACCTCCTACGAGCAGTACTTC

abundance: NA
j_gene: TRBJ1-1
d_gene: TRBD1
v_gene: TRBV9
CDR3aa: CASSHLRDRESLDTEAFF
CDR3nt: TGTGCCAGCAGTCACCTCCGGGACAGGGAGAGTTTAGACACTGAAGCTTTCTTT

abundance: NA
j_gene: TRBJ2-2
d_gene: TRBD1
v_gene: TRBV5-1
CDR3aa: CASAGQGASTGELFF
CDR3nt: TGCGCCAGCGCCGGACAGGGGGCGAGCACCGGGGAGCTGTTTTTT

abundance: few
j_gene: TRBJ2-5
d_gene: NA
v_gene: TRBV20-1
CDR3aa: CSAGLGQGQETQYF
CDR3nt: TGCAGTGCTGGGCTCGGGCAGGGTCAAGAGACCCAGTACTTC

abundance: few
j_gene: TRBJ2-5
d_gene: NA
v_gene: TRBV3-1
CDR3aa: CASSLNGFQETQYF
CDR3nt: TGTGCCAGCAGCTTGAATGGATTTCAAGAGACCCAGTACTTC

abundance: few
j_gene: TRBJ2-1
d_gene: NA
v_gene: TRBV7-2
CDR3aa: CASSFQPGLTNEEQFF
CDR3nt: TGTGCCAGCAGCTTCCAACCGGGACTCACGAATGAGGAGCAGTTCTTC

abundance: many
j_gene: TRBJ2-1
d_gene: TRBD1
v_gene: TRBV27
CDR3aa: CASSRQGRYEQFF
CDR3nt: TGTGCCAGCAGTCGACAGGGCCGGTATGAGCAGTTCTTC

abundance: few
j_gene: TRBJ1-2
d_gene: NA
v_gene: TRBV6-6
CDR3aa: CASSYYTDNYGYTF
CDR3nt: TGTGCCAGCAGTTATTACACGGACAACTATGGCTACACCTTC

abundance: few
j_gene: TRBJ2-1
d_gene: NA
v_gene: TRBV11-2
CDR3aa: CASSSRTNYNEQFF
CDR3nt: TGTGCCAGCAGCAGTAGGACAAACTACAATGAGCAGTTCTTC

abundance: few
j_gene: TRBJ1-1
d_gene: NA
v_gene: TRBV4-2
CDR3aa: CASSPKRGNTEAFF
CDR3nt: TGTGCCAGCAGCCCGAAACGGGGGAACACTGAAGCTTTCTTT

abundance: NA
j_gene: TRBJ2-4
d_gene: TRBD1
v_gene: TRBV7-2
CDR3aa: CASSLARGGGKNIQYF
CDR3nt: TGTGCCAGCAGCTTAGCGAGAGGGGGCGGCAAAAACATTCAGTACTTC

abundance: NA
j_gene: TRBJ2-3
d_gene: NA
v_gene: TRBV20-1
CDR3aa: CSGSPGNTDTQYF
CDR3nt: TGCAGCGGGTCACCAGGGAACACAGATACGCAGTATTTT

abundance: NA
j_gene: TRBJ2-3
d_gene: NA
v_gene: TRBV7-2
CDR3aa: CASNPNGRGNTDTQYF
CDR3nt: TGTGCCAGCAACCCGAACGGCAGGGGAAACACAGATACGCAGTATTTT

abundance: NA
j_gene: TRBJ1-2
d_gene: TRBD1
v_gene: TRBV5-4
CDR3aa: CASSLARTGDGYTF
CDR3nt: TGTGCCAGCAGCTTGGCCAGGACAGGGGATGGCTACACCTTC

abundance: NA
j_gene: TRBJ1-2
d_gene: NA
v_gene: TRBV7-9
CDR3aa: CASSLETVNYGYTF
CDR3nt: TGTGCCAGCAGCTTAGAGACAGTTAACTATGGCTACACCTTC

abundance: NA
j_gene: TRBJ2-5
d_gene: TRBD2
v_gene: TRBV20-1
CDR3aa: CSAIISGGAVETQYF
CDR3nt: TGCAGTGCTATTATTAGCGGGGGGGCCGTAGAGACCCAGTACTTC

abundance: NA
j_gene: TRBJ1-2
d_gene: TRBD1
v_gene: TRBV7-2
CDR3aa: CASSLAIGQGVDGYTF
CDR3nt: TGTGCCAGCAGCTTAGCGATCGGACAGGGTGTCGATGGCTACACCTTC

abundance: few
j_gene: TRBJ2-5
d_gene: TRBD1
v_gene: TRBV20-1
CDR3aa: CSAIDRVRGETQYF
CDR3nt: TGCAGTGCTATCGACAGGGTCCGAGGAGAGACCCAGTACTTC

abundance: few
j_gene: TRBJ2-5
d_gene: NA
v_gene: TRBV4-2
CDR3aa: CASSQERAGQETQYF
CDR3nt: TGTGCCAGCAGCCAAGAAAGGGCAGGGCAAGAGACCCAGTACTTC

abundance: NA
j_gene: TRBJ2-1
d_gene: NA
v_gene: TRBV5-1
CDR3aa: CASSLEVQGLGNEQFF
CDR3nt: TGCGCCAGCAGCTTGGAAGTTCAGGGATTGGGCAATGAGCAGTTCTTC

abundance: NA
j_gene: TRBJ2-5
d_gene: NA
v_gene: TRBV24-1
CDR3aa: CVTSVRSSGQETQYF
CDR3nt: TGTGTCACCAGTGTAAGGAGTTCTGGCCAAGAGACCCAGTACTTC

abundance: NA
j_gene: TRBJ2-6
d_gene: NA
v_gene: TRBV5-1
CDR3aa: CASSYTPGTGANVLTF
CDR3nt: TGCGCCAGCAGCTACACCCCGGGGACTGGGGCCAACGTCCTGACTTTC

abundance: NA
j_gene: TRBJ2-7
d_gene: NA
v_gene: TRBV29-1
CDR3aa: CSVLQGGEQYF
CDR3nt: TGCAGCGTCCTACAGGGCGGCGAGCAGTACTTC

abundance: NA
j_gene: TRBJ2-7
d_gene: TRBD2
v_gene: TRBV20-1
CDR3aa: CSASPGGYEQYF
CDR3nt: TGCAGTGCTAGCCCGGGGGGCTACGAGCAGTACTTC

abundance: NA
j_gene: TRBJ1-4
d_gene: NA
v_gene: TRBV12-3/TRBV12-4
CDR3aa: CASSLTVVNEKLFF
CDR3nt: TGTGCCAGCAGTCTTACGGTCGTTAATGAAAAACTGTTTTTT

abundance: NA
j_gene: TRBJ2-1
d_gene: NA
v_gene: TRBV20-1
CDR3aa: CSASTWTYNEQFF
CDR3nt: TGCAGTGCTAGCACTTGGACCTACAATGAGCAGTTCTTC

abundance: NA
j_gene: TRBJ2-7
d_gene: NA
v_gene: TRBV20-1
CDR3aa: CSARDSARVDLDEQYF
CDR3nt: TGCAGTGCTAGAGATTCAGCAAGGGTGGACCTAGACGAGCAGTACTTC

abundance: few
j_gene: TRBJ2-5
d_gene: NA
v_gene: TRBV7-2
CDR3aa: CASSLVASQEGETQYF
CDR3nt: TGTGCCAGCAGCTTAGTGGCCTCCCAGGAGGGTGAGACCCAGTACTTC

abundance: few
j_gene: TRBJ2-5
d_gene: TRBD1
v_gene: TRBV4-3
CDR3aa: CASSYGQEPGETQYF
CDR3nt: TGCGCCAGCAGCTATGGACAGGAGCCTGGCGAGACCCAGTACTTC

abundance: once
j_gene: TRBJ1-4
d_gene: TRBD1
v_gene: TRBV20-1
CDR3aa: CSARGENRGRGEKLFF
CDR3nt: TGCAGTGCTAGAGGGGAAAACAGGGGGCGAGGTGAAAAACTGTTTTTT

abundance: NA
j_gene: TRBJ2-1
d_gene: TRBD1
v_gene: TRBV4-3
CDR3aa: CASSQAPTGGELHEQFF
CDR3nt: TGCGCCAGCAGCCAAGCCCCGACAGGGGGTGAGCTTCATGAGCAGTTCTTC

abundance: few
j_gene: TRBJ2-1
d_gene: NA
v_gene: TRBV11-1
CDR3aa: CASSFGPADEQFF
CDR3nt: TGTGCCAGCAGCTTCGGACCAGCGGATGAGCAGTTCTTC

abundance: NA
j_gene: TRBJ2-7
d_gene: TRBD1
v_gene: TRBV7-2
CDR3aa: CASSFRGTGGYEQYF
CDR3nt: TGTGCCAGCAGCTTTCGGGGGACAGGAGGCTACGAGCAGTACTTC

abundance: NA
j_gene: TRBJ2-5
d_gene: TRBD1
v_gene: TRBV2
CDR3aa: CASSSRDRGQATQYF
CDR3nt: TGTGCCAGCAGCTCCCGGGACAGGGGTCAAGCGACCCAGTACTTC

abundance: NA
j_gene: TRBJ2-4
d_gene: NA
v_gene: TRBV13
CDR3aa: CASSSRLENIQYF
CDR3nt: TGTGCCAGCAGCTCCCGACTGGAAAACATTCAGTACTTC

abundance: once
j_gene: TRBJ2-2
d_gene: NA
v_gene: TRBV28
CDR3aa: CASSQLGVVDTGELFF
CDR3nt: TGTGCCAGCAGCCAACTAGGGGTGGTGGACACCGGGGAGCTGTTTTTT

abundance: NA
j_gene: TRBJ2-3
d_gene: TRBD2
v_gene: TRBV27
CDR3aa: CASRTDFREGTQYF
CDR3nt: TGTGCCAGCAGAACGGACTTCCGGGAGGGTACGCAGTATTTT

abundance: NA
j_gene: TRBJ2-3
d_gene: TRBD1
v_gene: TRBV27
CDR3aa: CASSQLRDRDFRDTQYF
CDR3nt: TGTGCCAGCAGCCAACTCCGGGACAGGGATTTCAGAGATACGCAGTATTTT

abundance: NA
j_gene: TRBJ2-1
d_gene: TRBD2
v_gene: TRBV11-1
CDR3aa: CASSRLARGYNEQFF
CDR3nt: TGTGCCAGCAGCCGACTAGCAAGGGGATACAATGAGCAGTTCTTC

abundance: many
j_gene: TRBJ2-1
d_gene: NA
v_gene: TRBV7-2
CDR3aa: CASSLVGGVNNEQFF
CDR3nt: TGTGCCAGCAGCTTAGTTGGAGGGGTCAACAATGAGCAGTTCTTC